This T cell receptor beta chain originates from a study of OX40 agonist ivuxolimab in advanced cancers. Study at large: The dose-escalation cohort had hepatocellular carcinoma, melanoma, renal cell or head and neck cancer.

Repertoires were generated with immunoSEQ multiplex PCR, while TCRdb's copy carries only in-frame clones and drops some. The sample has around 62,000 clones, about nine tenths seen once. A note on this clone: Antigen specificity is unknown.

The length of the CDR3 is 15 residues. The J segment lost 6 bases and the V segment lost 4 bases, leaving 8 bases of the junction unmatched. Germline CDR1 is SGHDN and CDR2 is FVKESK. Points from the study as a whole: Expansion of clones was among the lowest in partial responders at 0.1-3.0 mg/kg. More expanded clones were found, on average, in CD8+ than in CD4+ T cells. Undetermined was the antigen specificity of the expanded peripheral T cells.

The sequenced sample was CD4+ or CD8+ T cells sorted from blood, obtained in a trial of the OX40 agonist ivuxolimab. This TCR was sampled from an adult with an advanced solid tumor such as melanoma, head and neck, liver or kidney cancer. This rearrangement joins TRBV14 to TRBJ1-1; 10 bases line up with TRBD1. The CDR3 bases are TGTGCCAGCAGCCTAAGGACAGGGGGGATACCTGAAGCTTTCTTT. Protein: CASSLRTGGIPEAFF.